This TCR beta chain stems from a study of T-cell memory formation after mild COVID-19. The wider study: The study found TCR clusters largely donor specific.

The V end lost 4 bases, the J end lost 4 bases, and 14 bases lay between the germline ends. Looked up from germline, CDR1 is SGHTA and CDR2 is FQGTGA. The CDR3 extends over 16 amino acids. On this clonotype itself: Its antigen is currently unknown.

TCRdb reprocessed the 5' RACE reads via MiXCR and lists one record per CDR3 protein. Here the sample spans approximately 400,000 distinct CDR3 sequences, over 15% being singletons. The study, taken as a whole, reports: Detection of some responders pre-infection suggested pre-existing cross-reactive memory T cells participated.

Sequenced input: PBMCs or a T cell subset sorted from them (not recorded which). The V and J genes are TRBV7-3 and TRBJ2-6; D may be TRBD2 (6 bases). The source is a man between 18 and 35 years old who had mild COVID-19 (a few samples of this study predate the infection). Cell type and time point are not known. The CDR3 loop is CASSSDGGSGANVLTF. The CDR3 region has the DNA TGTGCCAGCAGCTCGGACGGGGGATCCGGGGCCAACGTCCTGACTTTC.